A selection of T cell receptor beta chains follows, all from one sample in a study of cytomegalovirus exposure and HLA in healthy donors. Only in-frame clones appear in the TCRdb table, and some are missing; sequencing was by immunoSEQ multiplex PCR. The table records more than 110,000 clones, more than 75% of them present only once. The specimen was PBMCs. The source of these receptors is a man younger than 35 in good health and CMV-seronegative. Each CDR3 is given with its conserved first and last residue. D genes are given only for firm matches. Rows may omit the clone size; those that give it use once, few, many or a size class.

abundance,d_gene,v_gene,j_gene,CDR3aa,CDR3nt
-,-,TRBV25-1,TRBJ1-1,CASSESVRANTEAFF,TGTGCCAGCAGTGAATCTGTCAGGGCGAACACTGAAGCTTTCTTT
-,TRBD1,TRBV5-1,TRBJ1-2,CASSLTGDLYGYTF,TGCGCCAGCAGCTTGACAGGGGACCTCTATGGCTACACCTTC
-,-,TRBV7-9,TRBJ1-1,CASTLGGVKTEAFF,TGTGCCAGCACCCTAGGGGGGGTCAAGACTGAAGCTTTCTTT
once,-,TRBV29-1,TRBJ1-2,CSVDSLGGIGYTF,TGCAGCGTTGACAGCTTGGGGGGGATTGGCTACACCTTC
-,TRBD1,TRBV5-5,TRBJ1-4,CASSLRQGGATNEKLFF,TGTGCCAGCAGCTTGCGGCAGGGGGGAGCAACTAATGAAAAACTGTTTTTT
-,-,TRBV29-1,TRBJ2-7,CSVAQGSYEQYF,TGCAGCGTCGCCCAGGGGAGCTACGAGCAGTACTTC
-,-,TRBV14,TRBJ2-1,CASSLRLVTEQFF,TGTGCCAGCAGTCTCCGACTAGTGACTGAGCAGTTCTTC
-,TRBD2,TRBV5-1,TRBJ2-3,CASSLAFLAAFSSTDTQYF,TGCGCCAGCAGCTTGGCCTTTCTAGCGGCCTTTTCTAGCACAGATACGCAGTATTTT
-,-,TRBV27,TRBJ2-7,CATGRQSLYEQYF,TGTGCCACCGGGCGACAGTCCCTCTACGAGCAGTACTTC
-,TRBD1,TRBV5-8,TRBJ1-2,CASSPGGTGLNYGYTF,TGTGCCAGCAGCCCCGGCGGGACAGGACTTAACTACGGCTACACCTTC
once,-,TRBV19,TRBJ1-2,CASSIQSGPNYGYTF,TGTGCCAGTAGTATACAGTCAGGGCCCAACTATGGCTACACCTTC
-,TRBD1,TRBV9,TRBJ2-5,CASSVDPGQSGETQYF,TGTGCCAGCAGCGTAGATCCGGGACAGTCGGGAGAGACCCAGTACTTC
few,-,TRBV7-3,TRBJ1-2,CASSLTGGGGGYTF,TGTGCCAGCAGCTTAACGGGCGGGGGAGGGGGCTACACCTTC
-,-,TRBV5-6,TRBJ1-5,CASSIGVNQPQHF,TGTGCCAGCAGCATAGGGGTCAATCAGCCCCAGCATTTT
-,-,TRBV18,TRBJ2-5,CASSPDLALSEWYF,TGTGCCAGCTCACCCGACTTGGCACTGAGTGAATGGTACTTC
-,TRBD2,TRBV7-2,TRBJ2-7,CASSFSGSSTYEQYF,TGTGCCAGCAGTTTTAGCGGGAGCTCGACCTACGAGCAGTACTTC
-,-,TRBV30,TRBJ1-2,CAWSEQGFPVYGYTF,TGTGCCTGGAGTGAACAGGGTTTTCCGGTGTATGGCTACACCTTC
-,-,TRBV6-1,TRBJ1-6,CASSEGDTYNSPLHF,TGTGCCAGCAGTGAAGGGGACACCTATAATTCACCCCTCCACTTT
-,-,TRBV6-1,TRBJ1-1,CASREGNEAFF,TGTGCCAGCCGGGAGGGAAATGAAGCTTTCTTT
few,-,TRBV27,TRBJ2-1,CASSEDGDNEQFF,TGTGCCAGCAGTGAAGACGGGGACAATGAGCAGTTCTTC
once,TRBD1,TRBV19,TRBJ1-5,CASRDRGLPQHF,TGTGCCAGTAGGGACAGGGGCCTGCCCCAGCATTTT
once,-,TRBV5-1,TRBJ2-3,CASSLAVNSAADTQYF,TGCGCCAGCAGCTTGGCCGTGAACTCTGCGGCAGATACGCAGTATTTT
-,-,TRBV2,TRBJ1-4,CASSAPQGTLREKLFF,TGTGCCAGCAGTGCCCCGCAGGGTACCCTACGCGAAAAACTGTTTTTT
-,-,TRBV4-1,TRBJ1-5,CASSQVGPTNQPQHF,TGCGCCAGCAGCCAAGTGGGGCCGACGAATCAGCCCCAGCATTTT
-,TRBD1,TRBV7-9,TRBJ1-4,CSSSPSRDRVPNEKLFF,TGTTCCAGCAGCCCAAGCCGGGACAGGGTCCCTAATGAAAAACTGTTTTTT
-,-,TRBV2,TRBJ1-6,CASSERSGAGNSPLHF,TGTGCCAGCAGTGAGCGTTCAGGGGCGGGTAATTCACCCCTCCACTTT
-,TRBD1,TRBV19,TRBJ2-7,CASRRDRDDYEQYF,TGTGCCAGTAGGAGGGACAGGGACGATTACGAGCAGTACTTC
-,-,TRBV27,TRBJ2-7,CASSFGPPGTYEQYF,TGTGCCAGCAGTTTTGGCCCGCCGGGTACCTACGAGCAGTACTTC
once,TRBD2,TRBV5-5,TRBJ2-7,CASAELAGNWRTEQYF,TGTGCCAGCGCGGAGCTAGCGGGAAACTGGCGGACCGAGCAGTACTTC
few,-,TRBV29-1,TRBJ1-1,CSVEAGFSSKNTEAFF,TGCAGCGTAGAAGCAGGGTTCTCCTCCAAGAACACTGAAGCTTTCTTT
-,-,TRBV7-6,TRBJ2-7,CASSLARGLGNEQYF,TGTGCCAGCAGCTTAGCGCGGGGCTTGGGGAACGAGCAGTACTTC
-,TRBD1,TRBV15,TRBJ1-2,CATSRVKTGNYGYTF,TGTGCCACCAGCAGAGTTAAGACAGGGAACTATGGCTACACCTTC
-,TRBD1,TRBV19,TRBJ2-2,CASRKTGTGNTGELFF,TGTGCCAGTAGAAAAACTGGGACAGGGAACACCGGGGAGCTGTTTTTT
-,TRBD2,TRBV7-7,TRBJ2-1,CASSLALRGEQFF,TGTGCCAGCAGCTTAGCTCTGCGGGGGGAGCAGTTCTTC
-,TRBD1,TRBV5-5,TRBJ2-7,CASSSIFGQGSLSSYEQYF,TGTGCCAGCAGCTCCATCTTTGGACAGGGATCGTTAAGCTCCTACGAGCAGTACTTC
-,TRBD1,TRBV6-5,TRBJ2-7,CASSKDRLAYEQYF,TGTGCCAGCAGCAAGGACAGGTTGGCCTACGAGCAGTACTTC
few,-,TRBV7-2,TRBJ2-1,CASSLRQTYNEQFF,TGTGCCAGCAGCTTAAGACAGACATACAATGAGCAGTTCTTC
-,-,TRBV11-2,TRBJ1-4,CASSPWGAENEKLFF,TGTGCCAGCAGCCCGTGGGGAGCGGAGAATGAAAAACTGTTTTTT
few,-,TRBV30,TRBJ2-3,CAWSDGAWGSTSTDTQYF,TGTGCCTGGAGTGATGGGGCCTGGGGCTCGACTAGCACAGATACGCAGTATTTT
-,TRBD1,TRBV7-6,TRBJ2-7,CASGLGPGQGLYEQYF,TGTGCCAGCGGGTTAGGACCGGGACAGGGTTTGTACGAGCAGTACTTC
-,TRBD1,TRBV2,TRBJ1-5,CASSEPRTGAQPQHF,TGTGCCAGCAGTGAACCCCGGACAGGGGCACAGCCCCAGCATTTT
-,-,TRBV14,TRBJ2-2,CASSLITGIGELFF,TGTGCCAGCAGCCTAATCACAGGGATCGGGGAGCTGTTTTTT
few,-,TRBV2,TRBJ1-1,CASSEQGKTEAFF,TGTGCCAGCAGTGAACAGGGAAAGACTGAAGCTTTCTTT
-,TRBD1,TRBV11-2,TRBJ2-7,CASKSGQGGYYEQYF,TGTGCCAGCAAATCCGGACAGGGGGGTTACTACGAGCAGTACTTC
-,-,TRBV5-1,TRBJ1-2,CASSSSDGGYNYGYTF,TGCGCCAGCAGCTCTTCGGACGGAGGTTATAACTATGGCTACACCTTC
-,-,TRBV5-1,TRBJ2-1,CASSLGHVDSYNEQFF,TGCGCCAGCAGCTTGGGGCACGTCGACTCCTACAATGAGCAGTTCTTC
-,TRBD1,TRBV5-4,TRBJ2-7,CASSFWTGYSYEQYF,TGTGCCAGCAGCTTTTGGACAGGGTACTCCTACGAGCAGTACTTC
-,-,TRBV19,TRBJ1-4,CASSRGGNRYEKLFF,TGTGCCAGTAGTAGGGGGGGGAACAGGTATGAAAAACTGTTTTTT
few,-,TRBV7-3,TRBJ1-1,CASSLSGDAEAFF,TGTGCCAGCAGCCTTTCAGGGGACGCTGAAGCTTTCTTT
-,-,TRBV11-2,TRBJ1-2,CASSLGVGHYGYTF,TGTGCCAGCAGCTTAGGGGTGGGCCACTATGGCTACACCTTC
-,-,TRBV30,TRBJ2-7,CAWSRGIEQYF,TGTGCCTGGAGTCGGGGGATCGAGCAGTACTTC
-,-,TRBV19,TRBJ1-4,CASRFRATNEKLFF,TGTGCCAGTAGATTTCGAGCAACTAATGAAAAACTGTTTTTT
-,TRBD1,TRBV10-2,TRBJ1-1,CASKKQTGGWTEAFF,TGCGCCAGCAAGAAACAGACAGGGGGATGGACTGAAGCTTTCTTT
-,TRBD1,TRBV11-3,TRBJ1-6,CASSDRDSNSPLHF,TGTGCCAGCAGCGACCGGGACAGTAATTCACCCCTCCACTTT
-,TRBD2,TRBV10-1,TRBJ2-3,CASSFAGGLDTQYF,TGCGCCAGCAGTTTCGCGGGAGGTCTTGATACGCAGTATTTT
-,-,TRBV29-1,TRBJ2-5,CSVEDLIDSQETQYF,TGCAGCGTTGAAGATTTGATCGACAGCCAAGAGACCCAGTACTTC
once,TRBD1,TRBV2,TRBJ2-2,CASSRDRPVTGELFF,TGTGCCAGCAGCCGGGACAGGCCCGTCACCGGGGAGCTGTTTTTT
-,-,TRBV7-9,TRBJ2-2,CASSYARTANTGELFF,TGTGCCAGCAGCTACGCGAGGACAGCGAACACCGGGGAGCTGTTTTTT
-,TRBD2,TRBV29-1,TRBJ2-1,CSVERGGGIEQFF,TGCAGCGTTGAACGGGGGGGAGGGATTGAGCAGTTCTTC